The rows below give T cell receptor beta chains drawn from one sample of a study of post-analysis software for immune sequencing data. TCRdb re-called the PCR reads through MiXCR, storing one row per CDR3 protein. The sample shows roughly 800,000 distinct CDR3 sequences, under 60% of them seen only once. Sequenced sample: blood. These receptors originate from a girl aged 5-17 years with multiple sclerosis. Both conserved end residues are part of each CDR3. A D gene is named only where the DNA matches it firmly. The listing skips clone size in some rows; elsewhere it reads once, few, many or a size class.

v_call: TRBV9
d_call: TRBD2
clone_size: .
j_call: TRBJ2-1
cdr3_aa: CASSVMPASGSYNEQFF
cdr3_nt: TGTGCCAGCAGCGTAATGCCGGCTAGCGGCTCCTACAATGAGCAGTTCTTC

v_call: TRBV4-2
d_call: .
clone_size: .
j_call: TRBJ2-7
cdr3_aa: CASSQGGDPSYEQYF
cdr3_nt: TGTGCCAGCAGCCAAGGGGGAGACCCTTCCTACGAGCAGTACTTC

v_call: TRBV14
d_call: .
clone_size: .
j_call: TRBJ1-6
cdr3_aa: CASSQDAAPFGSPLHF
cdr3_nt: TGTGCCAGCAGCCAAGATGCGGCTCCCTTTGGGTCACCCCTCCACTTT

v_call: TRBV3-1
d_call: .
clone_size: .
j_call: TRBJ2-2
cdr3_aa: CASSLALGEELFF
cdr3_nt: TGTGCCAGCAGCCTGGCCCTGGGAGAGGAGCTGTTTTTT

v_call: TRBV7-9
d_call: .
clone_size: few
j_call: TRBJ2-5
cdr3_aa: CASSWADRQETQYF
cdr3_nt: TGTGCCAGCAGCTGGGCGGACAGACAAGAGACCCAGTACTTC

v_call: TRBV7-6
d_call: .
clone_size: .
j_call: TRBJ2-3
cdr3_aa: CASSPGLHTDTQYF
cdr3_nt: TGTGCCAGCAGTCCGGGACTCCACACAGATACGCAGTATTTT

v_call: TRBV6-2/TRBV6-3
d_call: .
clone_size: .
j_call: TRBJ1-1
cdr3_aa: CASSYSLQRNNTEAFF
cdr3_nt: TGTGCCAGCAGTTACTCGTTACAGAGAAACAACACTGAAGCTTTCTTT

v_call: TRBV4-3
d_call: .
clone_size: once
j_call: TRBJ2-1
cdr3_aa: CASSQDLGTYKQFF
cdr3_nt: TGCGCCAGCAGCCAAGATCTCGGGACTTACAAGCAGTTCTTC

v_call: TRBV6-6
d_call: .
clone_size: .
j_call: TRBJ1-5
cdr3_aa: CASTYLGGAIRDQPQHF
cdr3_nt: TGTGCCAGCACCTACCTCGGGGGGGCGATTAGGGATCAGCCCCAGCATTTT

v_call: TRBV29-1
d_call: .
clone_size: .
j_call: TRBJ2-1
cdr3_aa: CSVEPQGTASLNEQFF
cdr3_nt: TGCAGCGTTGAACCGCAAGGGACTGCCTCGTTAAATGAGCAGTTCTTC

v_call: TRBV20-1
d_call: TRBD1
clone_size: many
j_call: TRBJ1-1
cdr3_aa: CSATHRGTEAFF
cdr3_nt: TGCAGTGCTACTCACAGGGGAACTGAAGCTTTCTTT